These T cell receptor beta chains were read from a single sample in a study of blood T cell repertoires in COVID-19. Profiling relied on immunoSEQ multiplex PCR, and the TCRdb table lists in-frame clones only, not all of them. This sample has 300,000 to 450,000 clones, with around nine tenths found just once. The sequencing sample was made of peripheral blood. Every receptor here comes from a human donor in a cohort sampled during active COVID-19. Both conserved end residues are part of each CDR3. A D gene is named only where the DNA matches it firmly. Not all rows give a size; the values are once, few, many and, for expanded clones, a class.

V gene	clone size	D gene	J gene	CDR3 protein	CDR3 DNA
TRBV18	NA	TRBD1	TRBJ1-2	CASSPIGTGGGYTF	TGTGCCAGCTCACCAATCGGGACAGGGGGTGGCTACACCTTC
TRBV2	NA	NA	TRBJ1-5	CASSEFKAAGDQPQHF	TGTGCCAGCAGTGAATTTAAGGCGGCCGGAGATCAGCCTCAGCATTTT
TRBV28	NA	NA	TRBJ2-1	CASTHNTRGTYNEQFF	TGTGCCAGCACGCACAATACGCGGGGTACCTACAATGAGCAGTTCTTC
TRBV6-6	NA	TRBD1	TRBJ1-3	CASTKEGGGSGNTIYF	TGTGCCAGCACCAAGGAAGGAGGGGGCAGTGGAAACACCATATATTTT
TRBV5-1	NA	NA	TRBJ2-1	CASSLVTDIDEQFF	TGCGCCAGCAGCTTGGTTACGGACATCGATGAGCAGTTCTTC
TRBV11-2	NA	TRBD2	TRBJ2-7	CASSLGLAVREQYF	TGTGCCAGCAGCTTAGGACTAGCGGTTAGGGAGCAGTACTTC
TRBV2	NA	TRBD2	TRBJ2-2	CASSRLAGGMGELFF	TGTGCCAGCAGTCGACTTGCGGGAGGGATGGGGGAGCTGTTTTTT
TRBV5-3	NA	TRBD1	TRBJ2-1	CARIRGQGNTEQFF	TGTGCCAGAATCCGGGGACAGGGGAACACTGAGCAGTTCTTC
TRBV10-3	NA	TRBD1	TRBJ2-7	CAISEISGQGEEQYF	TGTGCCATCAGTGAAATTTCGGGACAGGGTGAGGAGCAGTACTTC
TRBV15	NA	NA	TRBJ2-7	CATSRDTRSGEQYF	TGTGCCACCAGCAGAGATACCCGGTCGGGGGAGCAGTACTTC
TRBV18	few	TRBD1	TRBJ1-5	CASSRSGTGGNQPQHF	TGTGCCAGCTCACGCTCCGGGACAGGAGGCAATCAGCCCCAGCATTTT
TRBV7-9	NA	TRBD2	TRBJ2-1	CASSREERGVKHRNEQFF	TGTGCCAGCAGCCGGGAAGAGCGGGGGGTAAAACATAGGAATGAGCAGTTCTTC
TRBV13	few	NA	TRBJ2-7	CASSFGDSYEQYF	TGTGCCAGCAGCTTCGGGGATTCCTACGAGCAGTACTTC
TRBV5-1	NA	TRBD2	TRBJ2-3	CASSLEASGFTDTQYF	TGCGCCAGCAGCTTGGAGGCTAGCGGATTCACAGATACGCAGTATTTT
TRBV6-5	NA	NA	TRBJ2-1	CASSWTDLSYNEQFF	TGTGCCAGCAGTTGGACAGACCTCTCCTACAATGAGCAGTTCTTC
TRBV7-9	NA	TRBD2	TRBJ2-7	CASSPREGPYEQYF	TGTGCCAGCAGCCCCCGGGAGGGACCCTACGAGCAGTACTTC
TRBV5-1	NA	NA	TRBJ1-2	CASSLDQGTDYGYTF	TGCGCCAGCAGCTTGGATCAGGGCACTGACTATGGCTACACCTTC
TRBV7-6	NA	TRBD2	TRBJ2-5	CASSFSSGGAWETQYF	TGTGCCAGCAGCTTTTCCAGCGGGGGGGCCTGGGAGACCCAGTACTTC
TRBV6-2/TRBV6-3	NA	TRBD2	TRBJ2-7	CASSYGLAGGPRQYF	TGTGCCAGCAGTTACGGGCTAGCGGGGGGCCCGAGGCAGTACTTC
TRBV7-7	NA	NA	TRBJ1-2	CANRIRGKPRDLANYGYTF	TGTGCTAATAGGATCCGGGGAAAGCCCCGGGACTTAGCTAACTATGGCTACACCTTC
TRBV5-1	NA	TRBD2	TRBJ2-7	CASSLGDGTRGGLSSYEQYF	TGCGCCAGCAGCTTGGGGGACGGCACTCGCGGGGGGCTAAGCTCCTACGAGCAGTACTTC
TRBV11-2	NA	TRBD2	TRBJ2-4	CASSGGGAKNIQYF	TGTGCCAGTTCGGGGGGAGGGGCCAAAAACATTCAGTACTTC
TRBV7-8	NA	TRBD1	TRBJ2-7	CASSWDRGSYEQYF	TGTGCCAGCAGCTGGGACAGGGGATCCTACGAGCAGTACTTC
TRBV18	NA	TRBD2	TRBJ2-2	CASSPGGSSGELFF	TGTGCCAGCTCACCGGGAGGGTCCAGCGGGGAGCTGTTTTTT
TRBV20-1	NA	TRBD2	TRBJ2-2	CSASLLAAGNTGELFF	TGCAGTGCTAGTCTACTAGCGGCGGGGAACACCGGGGAGCTGTTTTTT
TRBV15	once	NA	TRBJ2-7	CATSRGRSSYEQYF	TGTGCCACCAGCAGGGGTAGGAGCTCCTACGAGCAGTACTTC
TRBV24-1	NA	NA	TRBJ2-5	CATRTAGETQYF	TGTGCCACCAGGACTGCAGGGGAGACCCAGTACTTC
TRBV3-1/TRBV3-2	NA	NA	TRBJ1-6	CATTAAYNSPLHF	TGTGCCACAACGGCGGCGTATAATTCACCCCTCCACTTT
TRBV28	NA	NA	TRBJ1-5	CASSLVKLRQPQHF	TGTGCCAGCAGTCTGGTAAAACTCCGACAGCCCCAGCATTTT
TRBV6-1	NA	TRBD2	TRBJ2-7	CASSEAILARGGFTYEQYF	TGTGCCAGCAGTGAAGCGATCCTCGCCCGGGGGGGCTTTACATACGAGCAGTACTTC
TRBV7-2	NA	NA	TRBJ2-1	CASSSLPGQRSSEQFF	TGTGCCAGCAGCTCCCTCCCCGGACAGAGAAGCTCTGAGCAGTTCTTC
TRBV6-5	NA	NA	TRBJ1-6	CASSYSGGNNSPLHF	TGTGCCAGCAGTTACTCCGGGGGTAATAATTCACCCCTCCACTTT
TRBV30	NA	NA	TRBJ1-3	CAWSVLTEVAGNTIYF	TGTGCCTGGAGTGTACTGACCGAGGTTGCTGGAAACACCATATATTTT
TRBV5-1	once	NA	TRBJ2-5	CASSLIPGRVQETQYF	TGCGCCAGCAGCTTAATCCCCGGGAGAGTACAAGAGACCCAGTACTTC
TRBV7-9	NA	NA	TRBJ2-6	CASSLRSGGTSSGANVLTF	TGTGCCAGCAGCTTAAGATCTGGGGGCACAAGCTCTGGGGCCAACGTCCTGACTTTC
TRBV30	once	NA	TRBJ2-5	CAWDTQETQYF	TGTGCCTGGGACACCCAAGAGACCCAGTACTTC
TRBV7-6	NA	TRBD2	TRBJ2-6	CASSAFAGGIPGANVLTF	TGTGCCAGCAGCGCCTTTGCCGGGGGGATCCCTGGGGCCAACGTCCTGACTTTC
TRBV7-9	NA	TRBD1	TRBJ1-4	CASSLTRQGKLFF	TGTGCCAGCAGCTTAACTCGACAGGGTAAACTGTTTTTT
TRBV30	NA	NA	TRBJ2-3	CAWTSPNTDTQYF	TGTGCCTGGACTAGCCCTAACACAGATACGCAGTATTTT
TRBV5-6	few	NA	TRBJ2-7	CASSLVDDYEQYF	TGTGCCAGCAGCTTGGTAGATGACTACGAGCAGTACTTC
TRBV9	NA	TRBD2	TRBJ2-7	CASSSGFSGIYEQYF	TGTGCCAGCAGCTCTGGGTTTAGCGGGATCTACGAGCAGTACTTC
TRBV25-1	many	NA	TRBJ1-5	CASKFNREGHSNQPQHF	TGTGCCAGCAAATTCAACAGGGAGGGGCATAGCAATCAGCCCCAGCATTTT
TRBV6-5	NA	NA	TRBJ2-3	CASRTDRSSTDTQYF	TGTGCCAGCAGAACGGACAGATCTAGCACAGATACGCAGTATTTT
TRBV6-5	many	NA	TRBJ2-2	CASKGPGTGELFF	TGTGCCAGCAAGGGGCCCGGCACCGGGGAGCTGTTTTTT
TRBV11-2	NA	NA	TRBJ2-3	CASSLDLNSYTQYF	TGTGCCAGCAGCTTAGATCTAAACAGTTATACGCAGTATTTT
TRBV14	NA	NA	TRBJ1-1	CASSFRRGGEAFF	TGTGCCAGCAGCTTCCGGCGGGGGGGTGAAGCTTTCTTT
TRBV30	NA	NA	TRBJ1-2	CAWSVKGGGFTF	TGTGCCTGGAGTGTTAAAGGGGGGGGCTTTACCTTC
TRBV20-1	NA	NA	TRBJ2-1	CSASGLGNEQFF	TGCAGTGCTAGTGGCCTAGGCAATGAGCAGTTCTTC
TRBV24-1	NA	TRBD1	TRBJ2-2	CATGKGTGGPGELFF	TGTGCCACCGGGAAAGGGACAGGGGGCCCCGGGGAGCTGTTTTTT